The 20 T cell receptor beta chains reported below all come from one sample, sequenced in a study of blood T cell repertoires in COVID-19. The table came from immunoSEQ multiplex PCR; TCRdb's copy has only in-frame clones and leaves some out. The data contain 270,000 or so clones, nearly 90% of them singletons. The sample was peripheral blood. The source of these receptors is a woman aged 60 to 75 with COVID-19, enrolled during active disease.

The gene calls are TRBV7-3 and TRBJ2-5, with TRBD2 as a possible D gene (5 bases). The CDR3 is made up of 13 amino acids. The germline V gene has CDR1 SGHTA and CDR2 FQGTGA. The V end lost 2 bases, the J end lost 5 bases, and 9 bases lay between the germline ends. The CDR3 spells CASSLGERETQYF. The DNA of the CDR3 is TGTGCCAGCAGCTTAGGGGAGCGGGAGACCCAGTACTTC. Full variable domain (outside the CDR3, taken from reference TRBV7-3 and TRBJ2-5): GAGVSQTPSNKVTEKGKYVELRCDPISGHTALYWYRQSLGQGPEFLIYFQGTGAADDSGLPNDRFFAVRPEGSVSTLKIQRTERGDSAVYLCASSLGERETQYFGPGTRLLVL.

CDR3 bases: TGTGCCAGCAGCTTTAGCGGGGGGGCCTACGAGCAGTACTTC. Translating it yields CASSFSGGAYEQYF. The rearrangement links TRBV7-3 to TRBJ2-7; 11 bases map to TRBD2. J was trimmed by 2 bases and V by 3 bases; bases with no gene match: 0. Germline CDR1 reads SGHTA; CDR2 reads FQGTGA. This CDR3 has 14 amino acids.

The J gene is TRBJ2-5, the V gene TRBV21-1; the table's D call, TRBD2, has no DNA check behind it. TRBV21-1 is an annotated pseudogene. The CDR3 consists of 18 residues. CDR3 sequence reads: CASSKVGKGHTRGETQYF. For the CDR3, the DNA is TGTGCCAGCAGCAAAGTTGGGAAAGGACACACCCGGGGGGAGACCCAGTACTTC.

This sequence joins TRBV18 and TRBJ1-1; 12 bases fit TRBD1. This CDR3 region has 16 residues. V was clipped by 5 bases and J by 5 bases; unmatched bases: 9. Germline lookup yields CDR1 KGHSH and CDR2 LQKENI. CDR3 loop: CASSGDRGPKVTEAFF. The DNA for the CDR3 is TGTGCCAGCTCAGGGGACAGGGGGCCCAAGGTGACTGAAGCTTTCTTT.

The rearrangement uses TRBV7-2 and TRBJ1-2; 9 bases line up with TRBD1. CDR1 and CDR2 from the germline V gene are SGHTA and FQGNSA. V lost 2 bases and J lost 1; bases outside the gene matches: 2. The CDR3 length is 15 residues. This CDR3 reads CASSLRTGVNYGYTF. The CDR3 DNA is TGTGCCAGCAGCTTAAGGACAGGGGTTAACTATGGCTACACCTTC.

This rearrangement joins TRBV4-3 to TRBJ1-6, with no clear D. The V and J ends lost 3 bases and 5 bases respectively, with 5 bases between them. The length of the CDR3 is 13 residues. Germline-derived CDR1 and CDR2 are LGHNA and YSLEER. The DNA of the CDR3 is TGCGCCAGCAGCCAGCAGAATAATTCACCCCTCCACTTT. This sequence encodes CASSQQNNSPLHF.

The chain links TRBV7-2 to TRBJ2-3; D is possibly TRBD2 (5 bases). Trimming took 5 bases from V and 6 from J, leaving 12 bases between them. The CDR3 is 13 residues long. Germline lookup yields CDR1 SGHTA and CDR2 FQGNSA. The CDR3 protein is CASSPREGDTQYF. The CDR3 nucleotides read TGTGCCAGCAGCCCCCGGGAAGGGGATACGCAGTATTTT. The complete variable domain, with remaining parts taken from reference TRBV7-2 and TRBJ2-3, reads GAGVSQSPSNKVTEKGKDVELRCDPISGHTALYWYRQSLGQGLEFLIYFQGNSAPDKSGLPSDRFSAERTGGSVSTLTIQRTQQEDSAVYLCASSPREGDTQYFGPGTRLTVL.

The chain carries TRBV5-1 and TRBJ1-1; D uncertain. The CDR3 loop spans 13 amino acids. Trimming took 1 base from V and 3 from J, leaving 7 bases between them. From germline, CDR1 is SGHRS and CDR2 YFSETQ. The CDR3 reads CASSLIQDTEAFF. In nucleotides, the CDR3 is TGCGCCAGCAGCTTGATTCAGGACACTGAAGCTTTCTTT. The variable domain in full, with the rest retrieved from reference TRBV5-1 and TRBJ1-1, is KAGVTQTPRYLIKTRGQQVTLSCSPISGHRSVSWYQQTPGQGLQFLFEYFSETQRNKGNFPGRFSGRQFSNSRSEMNVSTLELGDSALYLCASSLIQDTEAFFGQGTRLTVV.

The V gene is TRBV6-5, the J gene TRBJ2-2; the D gene is possibly TRBD2 (7 bases). This CDR3 region has 15 residues. Trimming took 2 bases from V and 6 from J, leaving 13 bases between them. Germline CDR1 MNHEY, CDR2 SVGAGI. The DNA for the CDR3 is TGTGCCAGCAGTTACGGGGGGGCGGTGGCCGGGGAGCTGTTTTTT. The encoded protein is CASSYGGAVAGELFF.

The chain carries TRBV5-4 and TRBJ2-7, with 10 bases fitting TRBD1. CDR3 size: 16 residues. V shed 4 bases and J 6 bases; nucleotides not matched to a gene: 13. The germline V gene encodes CDR1 SGHNT and CDR2 YYREEE (reference sequence). CDR3 nucleotide sequence: TGTGCCAGCAGCCTGTCCCCGGGACAGGGGACAGGCGAGCAGTACTTC. Its translation: CASSLSPGQGTGEQYF.

V and J are TRBV5-5 and TRBJ1-1, with D possibly TRBD1 on 5 matching bases. Deletions cut 4 bases from V and 0 bases from J, with 13 bases between. This CDR3 has 15 amino acids. The germline CDR1 and CDR2 sequences are SGHKS and YYEKEE (reference sequence). The CDR3 spells CASSPGLLLNTEAFF. CDR3 coding DNA: TGTGCCAGCAGCCCAGGGTTGCTCCTGAACACTGAAGCTTTCTTT.

CDR3 coding DNA: TGCGCCAGCAGCTGGGGGACAGGGGTAGGCAATCAGCCCCAGCATTTT. Translated, it gives CASSWGTGVGNQPQHF. V usage is TRBV5-1 and J usage is TRBJ1-5; 10 bases are a match to TRBD1. The V and J ends lost 3 bases and 2 bases, in that order; junction bases with no gene match: 5. Germline V gene data show CDR1 as SGHRS and CDR2 as YFSETQ. The CDR3 runs to 16 residues.

The genes are TRBV19 and TRBJ1-2, with TRBD1 matching over 11 bases. Trimming cost V 6 bases and J 3 bases; bases outside gene matches: 12. The germline gives CDR1 LNHDA, CDR2 SQIVND (reference sequence). There are 17 residues in the CDR3. The CDR3 spells CASSLGQGAYVDYGYTF. In DNA form, the CDR3 reads TGTGCCAGTAGCCTAGGACAGGGGGCCTACGTGGACTATGGCTACACCTTC.

The sample holds a few counts of this clone. The J gene is TRBJ1-5, the V gene TRBV5-8; D is unclear. V lost 2 bases and J lost 3, with 18 bases in between. The germline gives CDR1 SGHTS, CDR2 YDEGEE. There are 17 residues in the CDR3. Written as DNA, the CDR3 is TGTGCCAGCAGCTTAGGGTCTGGAGGGCCCTCCAATCAGCCCCAGCATTTT. Translated, it gives CASSLGSGGPSNQPQHF.

This chain joins TRBV7-3 and TRBJ1-1; D remains ambiguous. CDR3 length: 13 residues. Trimming removed 4 bases at V and 7 bases at J, with 13 bases between. Germline V gene lookup returns CDR1 SGHTA and CDR2 FQGTGA. In nucleotides, the CDR3 is TGTGCCAGCAGCTCCTCATTACAAAATGAAGCTTTCTTT. This sequence encodes CASSSSLQNEAFF.

This sequence joins TRBV9 and TRBJ1-3, with D perhaps matching TRBD1 (6 bases). Germline V gene lookup returns CDR1 SGDLS and CDR2 YYNGEE. The CDR3 extends over 15 amino acids. Trimming pared 6 bases from V and 0 bases from J, leaving 13 bases between. CDR3 nucleotides: TGTGCCAGCAACACCCAGGGGAACTCTGGAAACACCATATATTTT. Protein: CASNTQGNSGNTIYF.

The V and J genes are TRBV9 and TRBJ2-1; D is uncertain. The CDR3 runs 14 residues. Between the trimmed V and J ends, which lost 0 bases and 9 bases, there was a span of 13 bases. In germline, CDR1 is SGDLS, CDR2 YYNGEE. The CDR3 loop reads CASSVGGPDGEQFF. In DNA, the CDR3 is TGTGCCAGCAGCGTAGGAGGTCCCGACGGTGAGCAGTTCTTC. The full variable domain, completed using reference TRBV9 and TRBJ2-1, is DSGVTQTPKHLITATGQRVTLRCSPRSGDLSVYWYQQSLDQGLQFLIQYYNGEERAKGNILERFSAQQFPDLHSELNLSSLELGDSALYFCASSVGGPDGEQFFGPGTRLTVL.

The chain is built from TRBV29-1 and TRBJ2-2, with 11 nucleotides matching TRBD1. This CDR3 has 13 amino acids. With V trimmed by 8 bases and J by 7 bases, 6 bases remained unmatched. Germline V gene lookup returns CDR1 SQVTM and CDR2 ANQGSEA. The CDR3 here is CSTRDRGNGELFF. As DNA, the CDR3 is TGCAGCACTAGGGACAGGGGGAACGGGGAGCTGTTTTTT.

The chain has TRBV6-5 and TRBJ1-4; 7 bases are shared with TRBD1. Trimming cost V 3 bases and J 5 bases; bases outside gene matches: 6. Germline loops: CDR1 MNHEY, CDR2 SVGAGI. This CDR3 spans 15 amino acids. The chain's CDR3 is CASSYSGTVNEKLFF. The CDR3 DNA reads TGTGCCAGCAGTTATTCCGGGACAGTAAATGAAAAACTGTTTTTT.

This clone was recorded only once. The chain links TRBV6-5 to TRBJ1-5; 9 bases agree with TRBD1. The CDR3 covers 13 residues. Germline V gene sequence: CDR1 MNHEY, CDR2 SVGAGI. Trimming removed 8 bases from V and 5 bases from J; junction bases left unmatched: 4. The CDR3: CASRDREDQPQHF. In DNA, the CDR3 is TGTGCCAGCCGGGACAGGGAAGATCAGCCCCAGCATTTT.